This TCR beta chain was sequenced for a study of molecular identifiers for immune sequencing clone quantification. Libraries of bulk TCR were made by previously described methods (with listed TCR primers). TCRdb recomputed calls from the PCR reads with MiXCR, one row per CDR3 protein. The sample records a few hundred thousand distinct CDR3 sequences, around 23% being singletons. Sorting was used to obtain naive CD8 T cells (CD8+CD4-CCR7+CD45RA+). There are 14 residues in the CDR3. Germline-derived CDR1 and CDR2 are SQVTM and ANQGSEA. General study findings and limits: Reportedly, one cell's Jurkat TCR RNA was detected within 1,100,000 naive CD8 cells. A shared barcode on identical TCR molecules could lead to underestimated sizes for highly expanded clones.

About this clonotype: Antigen: not known. A much larger clone lies one base from this, so it may be a read error.

The sample was naive CD8+ T cells from blood, with Jurkat cell RNA spiked in. Subset reported: FACS-sorted CD8+CD4-CCR7+CD45RA+ naive T cells. The clonotype originates from a human donor in good health. Some libraries in this study had Jurkat cell RNA spiked in. The rearrangement links TRBV29-1 to TRBJ1-5; 7 nucleotides line up with TRBD1. CDR3: CSVESGDSNQPRHF. The CDR3 DNA reads TGCAGCGTTGAATCCGGGGACAGCAATCAGCCCCGGCATTTT.